The clone carrying this T cell receptor beta chain was detected only once. Germline CDR1 MNHEY, CDR2 SMNVEV (reference sequence). The CDR3 sequence is 15 residues long. V was pared by 4 bases and J by 0 bases, with 9 bases between. Seattle patients were enrolled while actively infected and followed longitudinally. These data come from a study of blood T cell repertoires in COVID-19. Study-wide background: From the United States, Italy and Spain came samples of acute and convalescent COVID-19.

The data were produced by immunoSEQ multiplex PCR, yet TCRdb's version contains in-frame clones alone and is incomplete. Of over 150,000 clones listed, roughly 88% are singletons. Sequencing was performed on peripheral blood. The receptor was derived from a man aged 45-65 years with COVID-19, enrolled during active disease. The V and J genes are TRBV27 and TRBJ1-4; no reliable D call. The CDR3 loop reads CASSSAGATNEKLFF. CDR3 nucleotide sequence: TGTGCCAGCAGTTCTGCCGGTGCAACTAATGAAAAACTGTTTTTT.